This T cell receptor beta chain was obtained from a study of T cell repertoires in cytomegalovirus infection. Study context: CMV infection plus the matching HLA type was flagged by public TCR beta signatures.

The CDR3 covers 16 residues. Per germline, CDR1 MGHRA and CDR2 YSYEKL. V lost 0 bases, J lost 1 base, and 11 bases lay in between. TCRdb redid the calling of the reads with MiXCR, one entry per CDR3 protein. The sample yields roughly 990,000 distinct CDR3 sequences, around 32% seen once. Study-level points and caveats: HLA-C-restricted CMV clonotypes gave the most frequent clonotype in two of eight donors.

This clonotype was detected only a few times. Its antigen is as yet unknown. The sample here was cultured CD8+ T cells from PBMCs, taken from culture after CMV antigen stimulation. J is TRBJ2-3 and V is TRBV4-1, with no clear D. The TCR originated in a human donor in good health (CMV status not recorded). Some clones in this sample may be carry-over from other donors' samples. This CDR3 reads CASSQEDAARTDTQYF. DNA of the CDR3: TGCGCCAGCAGCCAAGAGGATGCGGCACGCACAGATACGCAGTATTTT.